These 24 T cell receptor beta chains were sequenced from one sample in a study of Graves' ophthalmopathy and Graves' hyperthyroidism. From RNA, the CDR3 regions of TCR beta chains were amplified and sequenced. First-round RT-PCR relied on HTBI primers, and a second-round multiplex PCR came next. TCRdb reprocessed the multiplex PCR reads via MiXCR and lists one record per CDR3 protein. The data show under 250,000 distinct CDR3 sequences, 25% to 30% seen once. The sequenced material came from peripheral blood. The source of these receptors is a man aged 50 or older with Graves' ophthalmopathy.

About this clonotype itself: At one end, the junction sequence differs from germline, possibly due to a read error. The chain carries TRBV6-1 and TRBJ1-6; D gene uncertain. The CDR3 contains 15 residues. CDR1 is MNHNS, CDR2 SASEGT, per germline. The CDR3 reads CASSVDGGGNSPLHF. In nucleotides, the CDR3 is TGTGCGAGCAGTGTGGATGGCGGTGGGAATTCACCCCTCCACTTT.

This clonotype has ten or more counts. This chain uses TRBV10-3 with TRBJ2-5; 8 bases map to TRBD2. The trim removed 4 bases at V and 5 bases at J, leaving 3 bases unmatched. The CDR3 extends over 13 amino acids. Germline V CDR1 and CDR2: ENHRY, SYGVKD. The CDR3 nucleotides are TGTGCCATCAGTGGACTAGCGTGGGAGACCCAGTACTTC. Amino acids: CAISGLAWETQYF.

The table lists this clonotype with many counts. This chain joins TRBV11-2 and TRBJ2-2, with D unresolved. The CDR3 loop spans 14 amino acids. The germline gives CDR1 SGHAT, CDR2 FQNNGV. V shed 1 base and J shed 6 bases, with 9 bases lying between them. The CDR3 nucleotides read TGTGCCAGCAGCTTAGGCCCAGTGGCCGGGGAGCTGTTTTTT. Translated, it gives CASSLGPVAGELFF.

This clonotype was seen many times. The gene calls are TRBV12-3 or TRBV12-4 and TRBJ1-5, with 12 nucleotides matching TRBD1. Trimming at V came to 5 bases and at J to 2 bases, leaving 4 bases not matched to a gene. The CDR3 runs 16 residues. The CDR3 coding sequence is TGTGCCAGCAGTGGGACAGGGGGCGGGGGCAATCAGCCCCAGCATTTT. Protein sequence: CASSGTGGGGNQPQHF.

This clonotype came up a few times. The chain carries TRBV28 and TRBJ1-3; D possibly corresponds to TRBD1 (6 bases). V was pared by 6 bases and J by 2 bases, with 11 bases between. The CDR3 length is 14 residues. Germline V gives CDR1 MDHEN, CDR2 SYDVKM. The CDR3 DNA is TGTGCCAGCAGACCCACAGGGACTGGAAACACCATATATTTT. It encodes CASRPTGTGNTIYF.

This clonotype was counted at least ten times. The rearrangement joins TRBV27 to TRBJ1-1; possibly TRBD1 for D (6 bases). There are 15 residues in the CDR3. V lost 3 bases, J lost 5 bases, and 16 bases lay in between. Germline values: CDR1 MNHEY, CDR2 SMNVEV (reference sequence). The CDR3 sequence: CASSFFAQRGTEAFF. DNA for the CDR3: TGTGCCAGCAGTTTTTTTGCCCAAAGGGGGACTGAAGCTTTCTTT.

The chain couples TRBV5-1 to TRBJ1-1; D possibly corresponds to TRBD1 (5 bases). The CDR3 is 16 residues long. The V end lost 0 bases, the J end lost 2 bases, and 14 bases lay between the germline ends. Germline assignment: CDR1 SGHRS and CDR2 YFSETQ. The CDR3 nucleotides are TGCGCCAGCAGCTTGGGACGGACTGGGGCAAACACTGAAGCTTTCTTT. Translating gives CASSLGRTGANTEAFF. The full variable domain, with the rest looked up from reference TRBV5-1 and TRBJ1-1, is KAGVTQTPRYLIKTRGQQVTLSCSPISGHRSVSWYQQTPGQGLQFLFEYFSETQRNKGNFPGRFSGRQFSNSRSEMNVSTLELGDSALYLCASSLGRTGANTEAFFGQGTRLTVV.

The table lists this clonotype with many counts. J is TRBJ1-2 and V is TRBV6-1, with a tentative D call TRBD1 (5 bases). The CDR3 sequence is 17 residues long. V was pared by 6 bases and J by 3 bases, with 23 bases between. The germline CDR1 and CDR2 sequences are MNHNS and SASEGT. In nucleotides, the CDR3 is TGTGCCAGCAGCTTCCGGGGCAGGGTCATATCGGACTATGGCTACACCTTC. This gives the protein CASSFRGRVISDYGYTF.

This clonotype has a count of ten or more. The rearrangement uses TRBV7-8 and TRBJ2-7; D is uncertain. Germline lookup yields CDR1 SGHVS and CDR2 FQNEAQ. Trimming took 5 bases from V and 3 from J, leaving 8 bases between them. This CDR3 region has 12 residues. This chain's CDR3 is CASSRALYEQYF. CDR3 bases: TGTGCCAGCAGCCGCGCCCTCTACGAGCAGTACTTC.

As to this clonotype: A read error is possible here, since a much larger clone lies one base away. This chain links TRBV20-1 with TRBJ2-2; the D is unclear. Germline V lookup: CDR1 DFQATT, CDR2 SNEGSKA (reference sequence). The CDR3 runs 13 residues. DNA of the CDR3: TGCAGTGTGAGACGGGCTAACACCGTGGAGCTGTTTTTT. Its protein is CSVRRANTVELFF.

The gene calls are TRBV10-3 and TRBJ1-1; D remains ambiguous. Trimming stripped 0 bases from V and 11 bases from J, with 7 bases between. The germline CDR1 and CDR2 sequences are ENHRY and SYGVKD. CDR3 length: 11 amino acids. The CDR3 nucleotides are TGTGCCATCAGTGAGTCGGTAGTGGCTTTCTTT. Translating it yields CAISESVVAFF.

This clonotype was recorded many times. V gene TRBV28 combines with J gene TRBJ2-7; 12 bases are shared with TRBD2. This CDR3 region has 14 residues. With 3 bases clipped from V and 6 bases from J, the junction kept 3 bases outside the gene matches. Germline V gene lookup returns CDR1 MDHEN and CDR2 SYDVKM. The CDR3 bases are TGTGCCAGCAGTTTGCCTAGCGGGAGGGTCGAGCAGTACTTC. It specifies CASSLPSGRVEQYF.

The chain carries TRBV6-5 and TRBJ1-2; D not resolved. The germline gives CDR1 MNHEY, CDR2 SVGAGI. Trimming cost V 0 bases and J 3 bases, with 8 bases left between them. The CDR3 length is 14 residues. CDR3 sequence reads: CASSYSIGDYGYTF. The CDR3 nucleotides read TGTGCCAGCAGTTACTCGATAGGAGACTATGGCTACACCTTC.

This clonotype was picked up many times. The rearrangement joins TRBV19 to TRBJ1-1; TRBD1 matches 10 bases. The CDR3 has 16 residues. V dropped 1 base and J dropped 8; count of bases not matched to a gene: 10. The germline gives CDR1 LNHDA, CDR2 SQIVND (reference sequence). The CDR3 DNA reads as TGTGCCAGTAGTATAGCCCCGGGACAGGGGCGTTCCGAAGCTTTCTTT. Its protein product is CASSIAPGQGRSEAFF.

This clonotype was seen only a few times. The chain uses TRBV7-2 and TRBJ1-1; weak D call: TRBD1 (6 bases). The ends were cut back, 0 bases at V and 0 bases at J, with 8 bases in the middle. Per the germline V gene, CDR1 is SGHTA and CDR2 is FQGNSA. The CDR3 runs to 15 residues. CDR3 sequence: CASSLAQGMNTEAFF. CDR3 DNA: TGTGCCAGCAGCTTAGCCCAGGGGATGAACACTGAAGCTTTCTTT.

The chain employs TRBV12-3 or TRBV12-4 and TRBJ2-3, with 7 nucleotides matching TRBD2. V was clipped by 7 bases and J by 2 bases; unmatched bases: 9. The CDR3 loop spans 15 amino acids. CDR3 nucleotide sequence: TGTGCCAGCACCGGGGAGGGAGGTTACACAGATACGCAGTATTTT. Encoded protein: CASTGEGGYTDTQYF.

This clonotype was found many times. The rearrangement joins TRBV6-5 to TRBJ2-7, with D possibly matching TRBD1 (6 bases). The V and J ends lost 7 bases and 2 bases respectively, with 12 bases between them. The CDR3 is made up of 13 amino acids. The germline CDR1 and CDR2 sequences are MNHEY and SVGAGI. The CDR3 DNA reads TGTGCCAGCACCCAGGGGACCCCCTACGAGCAGTACTTC. Translation gives CASTQGTPYEQYF.

At least ten counts were recorded for this clonotype. The rearrangement joins TRBV20-1 to TRBJ2-5, with D tentatively TRBD2 (5 bases). Trimming took off 3 bases at V and 5 bases at J, with 13 bases between the two ends. Germline CDR1 and CDR2: DFQATT and SNEGSKA (reference sequence). The CDR3 spans 13 residues. The CDR3 DNA is TGCAGTGCTAGTGGTCTGACGGGGGAGACCCAGTACTTC. This translates into CSASGLTGETQYF.

The table lists this clonotype with many counts. J is TRBJ2-7 and V is TRBV24-1, with no clear D. Germline V gene lookup returns CDR1 KGHDR and CDR2 SFDVKD. V gave up 2 bases and J gave up 2 bases, with 15 bases separating them. The CDR3 is 16 amino acids. The DNA of the CDR3 is TGTGCCACCAGTGATTCCGACGGAGCCAAACCCTACGAGCAGTACTTC. Its protein product is CATSDSDGAKPYEQYF.

This clonotype was counted ten times or more. The chain is built from TRBV5-6 and TRBJ1-1; unclear D gene. Trimming took 4 bases from V and 4 from J, leaving 11 bases between them. CDR1 SGHDT and CDR2 YYEEEE come from the germline V gene. The CDR3 runs to 13 residues. The CDR3 DNA sequence: TGTGCCAGCAGCGTCGGTGGAACCACTGAAGCTTTCTTT. It encodes CASSVGGTTEAFF. Using reference TRBV5-6 and TRBJ1-1 for the parts outside the CDR3, the full variable domain is DAGVTQSPTHLIKTRGQQVTLRCSPKSGHDTVSWYQQALGQGPQFIFQYYEEEERQRGNFPDRFSGHQFPNYSSELNVNALLLGDSALYLCASSVGGTTEAFFGQGTRLTVV.

Ten or more counts support this clonotype. The rearrangement uses TRBV6-5 and TRBJ1-2, with TRBD1 matching 7 bases. The CDR3 contains 13 residues. V shed 5 bases and J 5 bases; nucleotides not matched to a gene: 5. The germline V gene encodes CDR1 MNHEY and CDR2 SVGAGI. The CDR3 spells CASSRDRGYGYTF. The CDR3 DNA is TGTGCCAGCAGTCGGGACAGAGGATATGGCTACACCTTC.

This clonotype was detected ten times or more. This chain links TRBV7-2 with TRBJ1-2; a possible D gene is TRBD1 (6 bases). Trimming stripped 0 bases from V and 2 bases from J, with 10 bases between. The CDR3 runs to 15 residues. Germline V gene lookup returns CDR1 SGHTA and CDR2 FQGNSA. CDR3 protein: CASSLAKGDNYGYTF. Written as DNA, the CDR3 is TGTGCCAGCAGCTTAGCTAAGGGGGACAACTATGGCTACACCTTC.

V and J are TRBV27 and TRBJ1-5; D unclear. CDR1 MNHEY and CDR2 SMNVEV come from the germline V gene (reference sequence). V lost 2 bases and J lost 0, with 14 bases in between. This CDR3 is 17 amino acids long. The CDR3 DNA reads TGTGCCAGCAGTTTAACGGTCGGGCAAAATAGCAATCAGCCCCAGCATTTT. This codes for CASSLTVGQNSNQPQHF.

This clonotype was recorded many times. The chain links TRBV6-1 to TRBJ2-2, with TRBD1 matching over 7 bases. The J segment lost 4 bases and the V segment lost 3 bases, leaving 8 bases of the junction unmatched. The CDR3 loop spans 16 amino acids. Germline V lookup: CDR1 MNHNS, CDR2 SASEGT. CDR3 loop: CASSERTGRGTGELFF. The CDR3 nucleotides are TGTGCCAGCAGTGAGAGGACAGGACGTGGCACCGGGGAGCTGTTTTTT.